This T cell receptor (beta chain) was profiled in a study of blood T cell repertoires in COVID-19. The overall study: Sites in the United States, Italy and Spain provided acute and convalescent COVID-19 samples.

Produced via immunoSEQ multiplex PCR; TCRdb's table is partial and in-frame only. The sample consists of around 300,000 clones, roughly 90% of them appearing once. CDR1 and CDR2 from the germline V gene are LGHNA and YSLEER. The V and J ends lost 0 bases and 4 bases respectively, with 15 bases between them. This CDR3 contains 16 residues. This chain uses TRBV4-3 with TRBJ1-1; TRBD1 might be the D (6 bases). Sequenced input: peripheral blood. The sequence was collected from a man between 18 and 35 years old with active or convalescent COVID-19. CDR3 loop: CASSQEGIGGLTEAFF. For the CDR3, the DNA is TGCGCCAGCAGCCAAGAGGGGATCGGGGGGCTCACTGAAGCTTTCTTT.